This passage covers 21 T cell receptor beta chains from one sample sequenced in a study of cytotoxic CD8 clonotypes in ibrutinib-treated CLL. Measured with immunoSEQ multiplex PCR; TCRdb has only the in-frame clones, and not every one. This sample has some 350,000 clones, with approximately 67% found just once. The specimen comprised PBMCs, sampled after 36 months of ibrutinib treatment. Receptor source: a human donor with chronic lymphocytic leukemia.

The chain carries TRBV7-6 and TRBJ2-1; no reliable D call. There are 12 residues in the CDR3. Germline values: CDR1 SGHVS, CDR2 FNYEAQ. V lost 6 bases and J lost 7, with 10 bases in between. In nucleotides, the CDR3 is TGTGCCAGCAGTATCCCTGGGAATGAGCAGTTCTTC. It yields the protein CASSIPGNEQFF.

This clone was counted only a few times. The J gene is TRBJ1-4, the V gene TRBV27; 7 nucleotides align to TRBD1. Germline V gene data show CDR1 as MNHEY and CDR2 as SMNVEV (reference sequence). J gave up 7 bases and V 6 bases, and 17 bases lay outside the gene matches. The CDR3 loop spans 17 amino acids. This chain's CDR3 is CASSHRWRQGLGEKLFF. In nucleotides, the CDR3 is TGTGCCAGCAGCCACCGGTGGCGACAGGGATTGGGTGAAAAACTGTTTTTT.

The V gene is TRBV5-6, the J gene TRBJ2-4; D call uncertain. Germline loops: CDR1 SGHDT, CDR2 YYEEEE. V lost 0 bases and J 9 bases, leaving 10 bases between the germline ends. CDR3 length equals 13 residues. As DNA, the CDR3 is TGTGCCAGCAGCTTGGAACGACCCGGCATTCAGTACTTC. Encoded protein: CASSLERPGIQYF.

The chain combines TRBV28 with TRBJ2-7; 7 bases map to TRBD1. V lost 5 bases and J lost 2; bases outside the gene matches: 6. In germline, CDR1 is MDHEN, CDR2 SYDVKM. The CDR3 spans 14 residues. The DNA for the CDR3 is TGTGCCAGCAGTCCGTGGGACAGACCCTACGAGCAGTACTTC. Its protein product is CASSPWDRPYEQYF. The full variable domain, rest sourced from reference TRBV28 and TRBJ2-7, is DVKVTQSSRYLVKRTGEKVFLECVQDMDHENMFWYRQDPGLGLRLIYFSYDVKMKEKGDIPEGYSVSREKKERFSLILESASTNQTSMYLCASSPWDRPYEQYFGPGTRLTVT.

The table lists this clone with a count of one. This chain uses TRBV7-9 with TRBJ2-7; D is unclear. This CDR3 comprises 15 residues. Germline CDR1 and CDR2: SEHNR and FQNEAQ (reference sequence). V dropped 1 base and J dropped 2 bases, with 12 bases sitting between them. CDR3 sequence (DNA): TGTGCCAGCAGCTTAGGGGGATCTCGGACCTACGAGCAGTACTTC. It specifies CASSLGGSRTYEQYF.

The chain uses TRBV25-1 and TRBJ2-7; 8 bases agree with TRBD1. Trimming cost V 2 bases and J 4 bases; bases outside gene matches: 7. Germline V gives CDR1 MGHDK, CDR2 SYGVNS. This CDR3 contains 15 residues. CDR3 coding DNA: TGTGCCAGCAGTGAAGGGGGTACAGGGGGGTACGAGCAGTACTTC. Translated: CASSEGGTGGYEQYF.

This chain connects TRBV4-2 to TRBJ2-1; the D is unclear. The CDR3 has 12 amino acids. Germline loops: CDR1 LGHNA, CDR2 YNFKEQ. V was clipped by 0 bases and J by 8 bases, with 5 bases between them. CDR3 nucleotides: TGTGCCAGCAGCCAAGATCTGCATGAGCAGTTCTTC. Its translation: CASSQDLHEQFF.

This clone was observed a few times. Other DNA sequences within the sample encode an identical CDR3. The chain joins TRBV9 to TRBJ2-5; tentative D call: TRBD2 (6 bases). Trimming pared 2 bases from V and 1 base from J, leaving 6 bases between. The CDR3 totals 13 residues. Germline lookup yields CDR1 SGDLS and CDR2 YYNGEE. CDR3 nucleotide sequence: TGTGCCAGCAGCGTGGGGGGCCAAGAGACCCAGTACTTC. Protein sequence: CASSVGGQETQYF.

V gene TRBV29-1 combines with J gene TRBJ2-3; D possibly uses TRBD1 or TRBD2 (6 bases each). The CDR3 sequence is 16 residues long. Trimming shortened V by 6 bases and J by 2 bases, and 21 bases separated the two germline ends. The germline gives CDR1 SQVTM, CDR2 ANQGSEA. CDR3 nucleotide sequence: TGCAGCGTCCATAGGAGGGCTGGACAGCACACAGATACGCAGTATTTT. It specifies CSVHRRAGQHTDTQYF.

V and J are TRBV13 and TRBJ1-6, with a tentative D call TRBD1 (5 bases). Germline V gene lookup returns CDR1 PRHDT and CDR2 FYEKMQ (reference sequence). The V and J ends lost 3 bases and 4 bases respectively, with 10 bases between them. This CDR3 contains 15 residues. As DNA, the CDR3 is TGTGCCAGCAGCTTCGACAGCTCTTATAATTCACCCCTCCACTTT. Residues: CASSFDSSYNSPLHF.

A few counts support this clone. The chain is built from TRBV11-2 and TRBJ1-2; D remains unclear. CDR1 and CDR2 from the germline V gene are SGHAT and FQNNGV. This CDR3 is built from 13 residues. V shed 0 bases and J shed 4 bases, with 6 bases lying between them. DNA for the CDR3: TGTGCCAGCAGCTTAGAAGGTTTCTATGGCTACACCTTC. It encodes CASSLEGFYGYTF.

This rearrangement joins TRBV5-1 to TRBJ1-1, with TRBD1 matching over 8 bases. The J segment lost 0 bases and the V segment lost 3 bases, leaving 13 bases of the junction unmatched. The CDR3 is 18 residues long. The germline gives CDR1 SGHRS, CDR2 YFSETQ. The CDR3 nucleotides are TGCGCCAGCAGCTCCTGGGCAGGGGGCCATGCCGTGAACACTGAAGCTTTCTTT. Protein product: CASSSWAGGHAVNTEAFF.

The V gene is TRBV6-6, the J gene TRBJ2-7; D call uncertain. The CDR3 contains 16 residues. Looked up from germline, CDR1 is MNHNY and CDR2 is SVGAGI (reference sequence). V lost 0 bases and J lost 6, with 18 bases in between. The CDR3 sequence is CASSYSRSLGVLEQYF. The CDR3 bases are TGTGCCAGCAGTTACTCGAGGTCTCTGGGTGTGCTCGAGCAGTACTTC.

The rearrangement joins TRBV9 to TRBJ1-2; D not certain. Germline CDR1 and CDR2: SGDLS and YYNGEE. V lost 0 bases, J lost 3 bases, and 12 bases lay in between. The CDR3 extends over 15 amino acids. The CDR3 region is CASSVEVAWDYGYTF. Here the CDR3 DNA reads TGTGCCAGCAGCGTAGAGGTTGCCTGGGACTATGGCTACACCTTC.

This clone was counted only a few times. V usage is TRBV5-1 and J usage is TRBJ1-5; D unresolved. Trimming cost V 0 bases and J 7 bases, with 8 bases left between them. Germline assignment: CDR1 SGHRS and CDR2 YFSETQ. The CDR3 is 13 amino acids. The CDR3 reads CASSLGRAQPQHF. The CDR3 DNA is TGCGCCAGCAGCTTGGGGAGAGCCCAGCCCCAGCATTTT.

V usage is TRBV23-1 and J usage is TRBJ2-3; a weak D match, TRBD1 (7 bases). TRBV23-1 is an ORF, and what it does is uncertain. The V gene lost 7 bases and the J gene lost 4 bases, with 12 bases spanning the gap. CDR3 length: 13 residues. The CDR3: CASIRRGADTQYF. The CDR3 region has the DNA TGCGCCAGCATACGCAGGGGGGCAGATACGCAGTATTTT.

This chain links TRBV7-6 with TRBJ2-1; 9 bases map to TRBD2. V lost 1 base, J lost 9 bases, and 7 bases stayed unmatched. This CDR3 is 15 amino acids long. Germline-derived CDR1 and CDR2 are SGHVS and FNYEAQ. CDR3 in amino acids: CASSLVGGRAAEQFF. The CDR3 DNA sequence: TGTGCCAGCAGCTTAGTTGGCGGGAGGGCCGCTGAGCAGTTCTTC.

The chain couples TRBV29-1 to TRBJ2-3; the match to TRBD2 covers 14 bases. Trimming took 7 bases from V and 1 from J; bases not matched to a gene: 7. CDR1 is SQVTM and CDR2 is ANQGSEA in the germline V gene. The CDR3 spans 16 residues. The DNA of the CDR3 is TGCAGCGCCCCGGGACTAGCGGGAGTTGGCACAGATACGCAGTATTTT. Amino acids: CSAPGLAGVGTDTQYF.

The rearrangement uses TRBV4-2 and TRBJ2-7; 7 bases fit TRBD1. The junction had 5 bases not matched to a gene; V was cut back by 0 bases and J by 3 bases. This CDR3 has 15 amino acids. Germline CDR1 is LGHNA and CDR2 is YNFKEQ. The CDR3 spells CASSQEGGQLYEQYF. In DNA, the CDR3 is TGTGCCAGCAGCCAAGAAGGGGGACAGCTCTACGAGCAGTACTTC.

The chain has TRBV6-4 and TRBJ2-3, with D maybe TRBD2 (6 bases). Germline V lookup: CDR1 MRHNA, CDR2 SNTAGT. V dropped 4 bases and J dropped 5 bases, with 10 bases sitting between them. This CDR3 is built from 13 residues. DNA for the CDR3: TGTGCCAGCAGTGGAGAGGAGGGAGATACGCAGTATTTT. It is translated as CASSGEEGDTQYF.

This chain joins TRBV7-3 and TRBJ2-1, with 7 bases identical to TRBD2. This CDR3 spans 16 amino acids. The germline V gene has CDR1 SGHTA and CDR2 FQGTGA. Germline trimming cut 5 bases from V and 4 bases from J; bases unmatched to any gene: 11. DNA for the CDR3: TGTGCCAGCAGCCCCCAAGCGGCGGGGGATTACAATGAGCAGTTCTTC. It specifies CASSPQAAGDYNEQFF.